This T cell receptor beta chain was identified in a study of blood T cell repertoires in COVID-19 (dated by TCRdb to between 2020 and 2021). Background on the whole study: The collaborator samples originated in the United States, Italy and Spain and spanned the acute and convalescent phases of COVID-19. A freely available public database, intended as a resource for researchers studying the immune response to SARS-CoV-2, is where the repertoires were released. The dataset comprised deeply sampled blood TCRbeta repertoires from subjects exposed to, actively infected with, or recovered from COVID-19. Where available, HLA class I and class II types were obtained from metadata supplied by the sample provider rather than from assay-based typing. The samples were drawn from two sources: the first 160 participants of the ongoing ImmuneRACE study, and over 950 subjects contributed by 6 global collaborators. The prospective study material was composed of cDNA or gDNA derived from T cells, B-cell-depleted T cells, or PBMCs. Nearly every sample came with metadata listing a de-identified subject ID, COVID-19 status, age in years and sex.

At one collaborating source in Seattle, patients were enrolled during active infection and were followed longitudinally through the course of disease. Collaborating institutions collected whole blood in K2EDTA tubes following their own protocols. For TCRbeta analysis, collaborators shipped samples as frozen whole blood, isolated PBMCs, or DNA extracted from either of those sample types. A word on this clone: This clone's antigen is unknown. Per-base qualities were not stored, and no clone one base away is much larger.

V is reduced by 3 bases and J by 8 bases, leaving a spacing of 16 bases between them. Per the germline V gene (reference sequence), LNHDA is the CDR1 and SQIVND is the CDR2. The CDR3 goes from the cysteine to the phenylalanine over 15 residues. Just CDR3 DNA is preserved here, 45 bases in frame from base 1. The immunoSEQ Assay, a bias-controlled multiplex PCR, was used to amplify TCRbeta CDR3 regions from genomic DNA. Turning to the authors' computational methods: Nucleated cell counts per sample were estimated from amplification of reference gene primers within the assay. Sequence reads were collapsed and filtered to measure the absolute abundance of every unique TCRbeta CDR3 rearrangement. For each sample, productive Simpson clonality was calculated by taking the square root of Simpson's diversity index across productive rearrangements. Drawn from immuneACCESS, this table holds only the in-frame rearrangements with V and J called that TCRdb kept. Clones are partly lost; checked studies trace under half to an unresolved V gene and leave the rest unexplained. D and trimming were read from the DNA, whereas the V and J calls and clone size are those reported in that table. This sample has about 430,000 clones in its table, and over 85% of those were observed once. 0.7% to 1% of the sample is taken by the ten largest.

General findings and caveats noted by the study authors: Clinical and demographic metadata were provided uncurated, with the amount varying by source and participant.

Specimen: peripheral blood. The sequence is built from TRBV19 and TRBJ1-4; a tentative D call is TRBD1 (6 bases match). The sequence was collected from a man younger than 30 with COVID-19, enrolled during active disease. The nucleotide sequence is TGTGCCAGTAGTATTCCGTCCAGGGGTACAGAAAAACTGTTTTTT. This gives the protein CASSIPSRGTEKLFF. The full variable domain, completed from the reference TRBV19 and TRBJ1-4 proteins outside the CDR3, reads DGGITQSPKYLFRKEGQNVTLSCEQNLNHDAMYWYRQDPGQGLRLIYYSQIVNDFQKGDIAEGYSVSREKKESFPLTVTSAQKNPTAFYLCASSIPSRGTEKLFFGSGTQLSVL.